Below, one TCR beta chain is given with its context. In the authors' workflow: The authors estimated nucleated cell counts from reference gene primer amplification. Assay used: immunoSEQ multiplex PCR; TCRdb lists only in-frame clones, some missing. The V and J calls and clone size come from that table; D and trimming were worked out from the DNA. The data contain 35,000 to 55,000 clones, more than 75% of them seen just once; the ten biggest clones take up approximately 5.1%. Deletions cut 3 bases from V and 6 bases from J, with 12 bases between. Looked up from germline, CDR1 is SGHTA and CDR2 is FQGNSA. The CDR3 is 14 amino acids. The data stem from a study of blood T cell repertoires in COVID-19. Across the whole study: Material from acute and convalescent COVID-19 was sourced from the United States, Italy and Spain. T cells, B-cell-depleted T cells, or PBMCs provided the cDNA or gDNA that served as material.

The sequenced material came from peripheral blood. This sequence originates from a human donor in a cohort sampled during active COVID-19. The chain is built from TRBV7-2 and TRBJ2-1; D is perhaps TRBD1 (6 bases). CDR3 in amino acids: CASSFNREINEQFF. The CDR3 DNA follows: TGTGCCAGCAGCTTTAACAGGGAAATCAATGAGCAGTTCTTC. Full variable domain (outside the CDR3, taken from reference TRBV7-2 and TRBJ2-1): GAGVSQSPSNKVTEKGKDVELRCDPISGHTALYWYRQSLGQGLEFLIYFQGNSAPDKSGLPSDRFSAERTGGSVSTLTIQRTQQEDSAVYLCASSFNREINEQFFGPGTRLTVL.